The clone carrying this TCR beta chain was picked up one time. What it binds is not known. The source of the sample is a study of beta chain features in type 1 diabetes. Every bit of the isolated RNA underwent reverse transcription, so sequencing read expressed TCRB transcripts. Method: immunoSEQ multiplex PCR; TCRdb's copy keeps in-frame clones and lacks some. The sample holds almost 350,000 clones, approximately 8% seen once. Broader study findings: There was a moderate but significant shortening of TCRB CDR3s in all four CD4+ subsets of Type 1 diabetes patients. Patients showed naive, central memory and Treg TCRB repertoires that appeared more similar than those of healthy donors. Sequencing of cDNA might inflate the share of cells that strongly express TCR.

CDR1 is SNHLY, CDR2 FYNNEI, per germline. Trimming removed 6 bases at V and 7 bases at J, with 19 bases between. The CDR3 is made up of 14 amino acids. Based on CD45RO/CCR7/CD25/CD127/CD95/CD27, CD4+ regulatory, stem cell-like memory, naive and central memory cells were sorted. The TCR was taken from a woman under 30 in good health. The genes are TRBV2 and TRBJ2-7; D may match TRBD1 or TRBD2 (5 bases each). Sequenced material: central memory CD4+ T cells from blood. In DNA, the CDR3 is TGTGCCAGCAGAGCTAAGGAGGACACCCATGAGCAGTACTTC. Protein product: CASRAKEDTHEQYF. The complete variable domain, with remaining parts taken from reference TRBV2 and TRBJ2-7, reads EPEVTQTPSHQVTQMGQEVILRCVPISNHLYFYWYRQILGQKVEFLVSFYNNEISEKSEIFDDQFSVERPDGSNFTLKIRSTKLEDSAMYFCASRAKEDTHEQYFGPGTRLTVT.